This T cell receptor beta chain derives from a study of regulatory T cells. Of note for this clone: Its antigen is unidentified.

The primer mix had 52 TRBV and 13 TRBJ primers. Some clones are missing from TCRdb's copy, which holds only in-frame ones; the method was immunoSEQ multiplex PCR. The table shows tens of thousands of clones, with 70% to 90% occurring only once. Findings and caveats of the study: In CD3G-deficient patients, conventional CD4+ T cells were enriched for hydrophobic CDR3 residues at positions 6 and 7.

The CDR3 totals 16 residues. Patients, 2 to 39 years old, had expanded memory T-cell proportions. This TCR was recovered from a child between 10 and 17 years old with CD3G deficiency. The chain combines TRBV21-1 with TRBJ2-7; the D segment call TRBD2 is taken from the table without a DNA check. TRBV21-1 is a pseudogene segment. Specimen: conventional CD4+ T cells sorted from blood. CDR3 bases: TGTGCCAGCAGCAAGTGGACTAGCGGGAGCTTCAACGAGCAGTACTTC. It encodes CASSKWTSGSFNEQYF.